This paragraph reports one T cell receptor (beta chain). What it recognizes is unknown. This specimen belongs to a study of T-cell reconstitution after alpha-beta-depleted transplantation in children. Trimming cost V 3 bases and J 4 bases; bases outside gene matches: 10. From germline, CDR1 is SGHRS and CDR2 YFSETQ. The CDR3 sequence is 16 residues long. The library targeted TCRbeta and was prepared with unique molecular identifiers. TCRdb re-derived calls from the PCR reads in MiXCR, one entry per CDR3 protein. Of some 150,000 distinct CDR3 sequences in the sample, 7.5% to 9% were seen once. Study findings and constraints: By about two months after transplant, alpha-beta T cells reportedly arose from several hundred graft clones that had expanded. At the one-year point after transplant, T-cell counts and TCRbeta diversity were found to come mostly from T cells that had been newly produced.

This TCR was recovered from a female patient between 2 and 15 years old who had a stem cell transplant for congenital amegakaryocytic thrombocytopenia, so the T cells may come from the graft donor. The sequencing here drew on PBMCs, mostly from graft donor cells, taken 180 days after TCRalphabeta/CD19-depleted stem cell transplant. The chain couples TRBV5-1 to TRBJ2-1; 7 positions match TRBD1. In nucleotides, the CDR3 is TGCGCCAGCAGCTCTCCCCCCGGGACAGAGTACAATGAGCAGTTCTTC. Translation gives CASSSPPGTEYNEQFF. The full variable domain, rest sourced from reference TRBV5-1 and TRBJ2-1, is KAGVTQTPRYLIKTRGQQVTLSCSPISGHRSVSWYQQTPGQGLQFLFEYFSETQRNKGNFPGRFSGRQFSNSRSEMNVSTLELGDSALYLCASSSPPGTEYNEQFFGPGTRLTVL.